The 16 T cell receptor beta chains below come from one sample, sequenced in a study of blood T cell repertoires in COVID-19 (dated by TCRdb to the early 2020s). The method behind the library was the immunoSEQ multiplex PCR assay. Here the immuneACCESS table is served through TCRdb, limited to in-frame sequences with V and J called. Missing clones are a known gap in these copies; in checked studies unresolved V genes cover under half, and the rest lacks a known reason. The sample table holds 150,000 to 200,000 clones, of which 70% to 90% were seen once. The ten largest make up around 2.3% of the sample. Specimen: peripheral blood. The receptors come from a man aged 35 to 55 with active or convalescent COVID-19.

This clone was recorded only once. The chain couples TRBV2 to TRBJ1-1, with a possible D match to TRBD1 (6 bases). The germline V gene has CDR1 SNHLY and CDR2 FYNNEI. Trimming removed 6 bases at V and 7 bases at J, with 9 bases between. The CDR3 contains 11 residues. CDR3 nucleotide sequence: TGTGCCAGCAGCCAAGGGGGTGAAGCTTTCTTT. It encodes CASSQGGEAFF.

This clone was picked up a small number of times. The chain combines TRBV6-1 with TRBJ1-3, with D possibly being TRBD1 (5 bases). Germline V gene lookup returns CDR1 MNHNS and CDR2 SASEGT. The V end lost 1 base, the J end lost 0 bases, and 13 bases lay between the germline ends. The CDR3 is 17 amino acids. The CDR3, as DNA: TGTGCCAGCAGTGAAGGCCTCGGACAATCCTCTGGAAACACCATATATTTT. Protein: CASSEGLGQSSGNTIYF.

The J gene is TRBJ2-2, the V gene TRBV28, with D possibly TRBD2 on 6 matching bases. CDR1 is MDHEN, CDR2 SYDVKM, per germline. The CDR3 spans 16 residues. With 5 bases removed from V and 4 bases from J, the gap between germline ends came to 17 bases. Here the CDR3 reads CASSSTTSGFTGELFF. The CDR3 DNA reads as TGTGCCAGCAGTAGCACGACTAGTGGGTTCACCGGGGAGCTGTTTTTT. Combining the CDR3 with reference TRBV28 and TRBJ2-2 gives the whole variable domain DVKVTQSSRYLVKRTGEKVFLECVQDMDHENMFWYRQDPGLGLRLIYFSYDVKMKEKGDIPEGYSVSREKKERFSLILESASTNQTSMYLCASSSTTSGFTGELFFGEGSRLTVL.

The rearrangement uses TRBV3-1 (or the pseudogene TRBV3-2) and TRBJ1-6; 11 nucleotides align to TRBD1. With V trimmed by 4 bases and J by 10 bases, 12 bases remained unmatched. The length of the CDR3 is 17 residues. Germline CDR1 is LGHDT and CDR2 is YNNKEL (reference sequence). CDR3 protein: CASSRTGGTGGRSPLHF. The CDR3 region has the DNA TGTGCCAGCAGCCGAACCGGAGGGACAGGGGGAAGATCACCCCTCCACTTT.

This rearrangement joins TRBV30 to TRBJ1-5; 8 bases fit TRBD1. Trimming at V came to 1 base and at J to 6 bases, leaving 5 bases not matched to a gene. The CDR3 is 14 residues long. Germline V CDR1 and CDR2: GTSNPN, SVGIG (reference sequence). CDR3 in amino acids: CAWSAQGAGQPQHF. DNA for the CDR3: TGTGCCTGGAGTGCTCAGGGGGCCGGTCAGCCCCAGCATTTT.

This chain uses TRBV15 with TRBJ2-1; 13 bases are shared with TRBD2. CDR1 is LNHNV and CDR2 is YYDKDF in the germline V gene (reference sequence). This CDR3 spans 15 amino acids. The V gene end was trimmed by 6 bases and the J gene end by 5 bases; junction bases not matched to a gene: 4. The CDR3 nucleotides are TGTGCCACCAGTCGACTAGCGGGGGGACACAATGAGCAGTTCTTC. Its translation is CATSRLAGGHNEQFF.

V is TRBV5-1 and J is TRBJ1-1; 11 bases match TRBD1. Germline CDR1 and CDR2: SGHRS and YFSETQ. The CDR3 is 15 residues long. Losses at the gene ends were 0 bases for V and 4 bases for J; bases not matched to a gene: 2. CDR3 nucleotides: TGCGCCAGCAGCTTGGCCGGGACAGGGGGCACTGAAGCTTTCTTT. This sequence encodes CASSLAGTGGTEAFF.

The chain links TRBV19 to TRBJ1-3; perhaps TRBD1 as D (5 bases). CDR1 and CDR2 (germline): LNHDA, SQIVND (reference sequence). This CDR3 has 13 amino acids. V lost 5 bases and J lost 2, with 7 bases in between. The CDR3 loop reads CASSGAAGNTIYF. CDR3 DNA sequence: TGTGCCAGTAGTGGGGCAGCTGGAAACACCATATATTTT.

CDR3 DNA: TGTGCCAGCACCTCCCCTAGCAATCAGCCCCAGCATTTT. Protein: CASTSPSNQPQHF. The chain employs TRBV28 and TRBJ1-5, with unresolved D. Germline lookup yields CDR1 MDHEN and CDR2 SYDVKM. Trimming shortened V by 7 bases and J by 0 bases, and 7 bases separated the two germline ends. This CDR3 has 13 amino acids.

This clone was found once. V is TRBV5-4 and J is TRBJ1-2, with TRBD1 matching 7 bases. V was clipped by 0 bases and J by 5 bases; unmatched bases: 7. The CDR3 is 15 amino acids. CDR1 SGHNT and CDR2 YYREEE come from the germline V gene (reference sequence). CDR3 coding DNA: TGTGCCAGCAGCTTGGTAGGGCAGGGGGGATATGGCTACACCTTC. Its protein is CASSLVGQGGYGYTF. Together with reference TRBV5-4 and TRBJ1-2, the CDR3 gives the full variable domain: ETGVTQSPTHLIKTRGQQVTLRCSSQSGHNTVSWYQQALGQGPQFIFQYYREEENGRGNFPPRFSGLQFPNYSSELNVNALELDDSALYLCASSLVGQGGYGYTFGSGTRLTVV.

The V and J genes are TRBV5-4 and TRBJ1-5; 7 nucleotides agree with TRBD1. Germline trimming cut 2 bases from V and 0 bases from J; bases unmatched to any gene: 11. The CDR3 is made up of 18 amino acids. Germline assignment: CDR1 SGHNT and CDR2 YYREEE (reference sequence). The CDR3: CASSFRDSRTYSNQPQHF. Here the CDR3 DNA reads TGTGCCAGCAGCTTCCGGGACAGCCGAACTTATAGCAATCAGCCCCAGCATTTT.

This clone was picked up a small number of times. In nucleotides, the CDR3 is TGTGCCAGCAGTCCGACTAGCGGGTTCTACAATGAGCAGTTCTTC. Its translation: CASSPTSGFYNEQFF. J is TRBJ2-1 and V is TRBV6-2 or TRBV6-3, with 10 bases lining up with TRBD2. V trimming: 5 bases; J trimming: 3 bases; junction bases outside the gene matches: 4. CDR3 length equals 15 residues. Germline lookup yields CDR1 MNHEY and CDR2 SVGEGT.

The chain couples TRBV6-2 or TRBV6-3 to TRBJ2-2, with D possibly TRBD2 on 5 matching bases. Germline-derived CDR1 and CDR2 are MNHEY and SVGEGT. The germline V and J ends were trimmed by 6 bases and 3 bases, with 11 bases remaining between them. The CDR3 runs to 14 residues. CDR3 DNA: TGTGCCAGCAGCACCGACTACTACACCGGGGAGCTGTTTTTT. Translated: CASSTDYYTGELFF.

This clone was detected only a few times. The chain carries TRBV5-6 and TRBJ1-1; D gene ambiguous. This CDR3 has 12 residues. Trimming left V 0 bases short and J 10 bases short, with 10 bases between. Germline CDR1 is SGHDT and CDR2 is YYEEEE. In DNA, the CDR3 is TGTGCCAGCAGCTTGGCCTCCTCGGGAGCTTTCTTT. This sequence encodes CASSLASSGAFF.

This rearrangement joins TRBV5-8 to TRBJ2-7; TRBD2 matches at 8 bases. The CDR3 is made up of 14 amino acids. CDR1 and CDR2 (germline): SGHTS, YDEGEE. J was trimmed by 5 bases and V by 4 bases; bases with no gene match: 8. CDR3 sequence reads: CASSHTGTSDEQYF. CDR3 DNA sequence: TGTGCCAGCAGCCACACCGGGACTAGTGACGAGCAGTACTTC.

The sample holds one count of this clone. CDR3 amino acids: CATSRYSGQGNQPQHF. CDR3 nucleotides: TGTGCCACCAGCAGATACTCGGGACAGGGAAATCAGCCCCAGCATTTT. The chain recombines TRBV15 with TRBJ1-5; TRBD1 matches at 9 bases. CDR1 is LNHNV and CDR2 is YYDKDF in the germline V gene (reference sequence). Unmatched junction bases numbered 6, after V lost 2 bases and J lost 4 bases. The length of the CDR3 is 16 residues.